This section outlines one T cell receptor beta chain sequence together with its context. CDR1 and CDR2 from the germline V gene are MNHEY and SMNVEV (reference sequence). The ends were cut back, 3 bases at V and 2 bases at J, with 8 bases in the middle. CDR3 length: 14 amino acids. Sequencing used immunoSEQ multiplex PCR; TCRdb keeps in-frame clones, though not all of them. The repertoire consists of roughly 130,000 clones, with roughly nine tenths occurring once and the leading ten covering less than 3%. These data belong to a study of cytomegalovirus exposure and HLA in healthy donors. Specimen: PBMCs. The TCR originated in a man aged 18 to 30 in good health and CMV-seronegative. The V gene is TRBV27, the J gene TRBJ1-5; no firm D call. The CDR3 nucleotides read TGTGCCAGCAGTTTGGCCCTTGGCAATCAGCCCCAGCATTTT. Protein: CASSLALGNQPQHF.